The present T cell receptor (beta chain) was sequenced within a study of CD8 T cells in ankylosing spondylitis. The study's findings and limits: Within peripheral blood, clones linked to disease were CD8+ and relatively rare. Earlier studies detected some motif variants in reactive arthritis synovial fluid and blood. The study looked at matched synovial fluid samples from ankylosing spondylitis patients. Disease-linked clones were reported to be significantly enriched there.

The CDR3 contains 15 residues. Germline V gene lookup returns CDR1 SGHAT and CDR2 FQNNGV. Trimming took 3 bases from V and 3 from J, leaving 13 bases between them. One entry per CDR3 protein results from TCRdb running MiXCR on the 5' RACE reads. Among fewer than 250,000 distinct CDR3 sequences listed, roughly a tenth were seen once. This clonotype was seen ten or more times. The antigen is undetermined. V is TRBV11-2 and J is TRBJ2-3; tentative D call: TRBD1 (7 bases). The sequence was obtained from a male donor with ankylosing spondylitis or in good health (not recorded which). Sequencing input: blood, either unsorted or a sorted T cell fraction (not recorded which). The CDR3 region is CASSFQGGETDTQYF. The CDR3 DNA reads TGTGCCAGCAGCTTCCAGGGGGGCGAGACAGATACGCAGTATTTT.